A selection of T cell receptor beta chains follows, all from one sample in a study of blood T cell repertoires in COVID-19. The protocol was immunoSEQ multiplex PCR, while the TCRdb copy is restricted to in-frame clones and leaves out a portion. Counted here are more than 120,000 clones, approximately 86% occurring once; the ten biggest clones make up over 0.85%. Sequencing input: peripheral blood. The receptors were sampled from a woman in her fifties or sixties with acute or convalescent COVID-19. Each CDR3 is given with its conserved first and last residue. Fields, in order: D gene, V gene, CDR3 protein. The D gene is left open where the match is weak.

D gene: NA; V gene: TRBV7-2; CDR3 protein: CASTLSPGVGYEQYF
D gene: NA; V gene: TRBV28; CDR3 protein: CASSFDFSSGNEQFF
D gene: NA; V gene: TRBV19; CDR3 protein: CASRLPGVLNTEAFF
D gene: NA; V gene: TRBV9; CDR3 protein: CASSVGFAAGANTGELFF
D gene: TRBD2; V gene: TRBV11-3; CDR3 protein: CASSPLAGGANEQFF
D gene: NA; V gene: TRBV6-4; CDR3 protein: CASSQQGLDTF
D gene: TRBD1; V gene: TRBV7-2; CDR3 protein: CASSLWGQPSTDTQYF
D gene: TRBD1; V gene: TRBV5-1; CDR3 protein: CASSSRDRGQTEAFF
D gene: TRBD1; V gene: TRBV6-6; CDR3 protein: CASSTGTATDTQYF
D gene: TRBD1; V gene: TRBV25-1; CDR3 protein: CASSVQGADTEAFF
D gene: TRBD2; V gene: TRBV5-4; CDR3 protein: CASSFRGRGAGELFF
D gene: TRBD2; V gene: TRBV4-1; CDR3 protein: CASSQGLAGGTYEQYF
D gene: NA; V gene: TRBV29-1; CDR3 protein: CSVSGNTEAFF
D gene: TRBD1; V gene: TRBV9; CDR3 protein: CASSPTGGTEAFF
D gene: TRBD1; V gene: TRBV7-9; CDR3 protein: CASRRTGGEDGYTF
D gene: TRBD1; V gene: TRBV6-6; CDR3 protein: CASRRQGTGNTIYF
D gene: TRBD1; V gene: TRBV3-1/TRBV3-2; CDR3 protein: CASSQWTGEISYEQYF
D gene: NA; V gene: TRBV27; CDR3 protein: CASSFQDCPYEQYF
D gene: NA; V gene: TRBV20-1; CDR3 protein: CSASPGHYNEQFF
D gene: TRBD2; V gene: TRBV12-5; CDR3 protein: CASGFVAGGPTDTQYF
D gene: NA; V gene: TRBV6-1; CDR3 protein: CASSDPRRGTNEKLFF
D gene: TRBD2; V gene: TRBV14; CDR3 protein: CASSPGLAATDTQYF
D gene: TRBD1; V gene: TRBV4-2; CDR3 protein: CASSQGRTGNYGYTF
D gene: TRBD2; V gene: TRBV5-1; CDR3 protein: CASSSTSGDSYEQYF
D gene: NA; V gene: TRBV6-2/TRBV6-3; CDR3 protein: CASSERAAITDTQYF
D gene: NA; V gene: TRBV20-1; CDR3 protein: CSGTLKNIQYF
D gene: NA; V gene: TRBV6-6; CDR3 protein: CASSYYDRPPTDTQYF
D gene: NA; V gene: TRBV6-6; CDR3 protein: CASSYQDTQYF
D gene: NA; V gene: TRBV29-1; CDR3 protein: CSVIGANQPQHF
D gene: NA; V gene: TRBV11-2; CDR3 protein: CASSLEAGVTAFF
D gene: TRBD1; V gene: TRBV27; CDR3 protein: CASSPPGQGAGYTF
D gene: NA; V gene: TRBV7-2; CDR3 protein: CASSSEGVWAFF
D gene: TRBD1; V gene: TRBV24-1; CDR3 protein: CATSDPHRGTKNIQYF
D gene: NA; V gene: TRBV5-4; CDR3 protein: CASSQSPPEQFF
D gene: TRBD1; V gene: TRBV2; CDR3 protein: CASKGDRGLYGYTF
D gene: TRBD2; V gene: TRBV7-9; CDR3 protein: CASRRGDSQETQYF
D gene: NA; V gene: TRBV7-8; CDR3 protein: CASSEDLNTEAFF
D gene: NA; V gene: TRBV24-1; CDR3 protein: CATSELDSNWETQYF
D gene: NA; V gene: TRBV5-1; CDR3 protein: CASRITSGTGELFF
D gene: TRBD2; V gene: TRBV11-3; CDR3 protein: CASSLGTSGAYEQYF
D gene: TRBD1; V gene: TRBV13; CDR3 protein: CASSSRFGTGSLNQPQHF
D gene: TRBD2; V gene: TRBV9; CDR3 protein: CASSVGPSGLGSYEQYF
D gene: NA; V gene: TRBV5-4; CDR3 protein: CASSLDRYRGGYGYTF
D gene: TRBD2; V gene: TRBV10-1; CDR3 protein: CASSGSSGLGQFF
D gene: TRBD1; V gene: TRBV2; CDR3 protein: CASSPRKQGAPLHF
D gene: NA; V gene: TRBV29-1; CDR3 protein: CSVETGGAEAFF
D gene: TRBD1; V gene: TRBV24-1; CDR3 protein: CATSDFGTASSGANVLTF
D gene: TRBD2; V gene: TRBV3-1/TRBV3-2; CDR3 protein: CASSQVGTSGGPDTGELFF